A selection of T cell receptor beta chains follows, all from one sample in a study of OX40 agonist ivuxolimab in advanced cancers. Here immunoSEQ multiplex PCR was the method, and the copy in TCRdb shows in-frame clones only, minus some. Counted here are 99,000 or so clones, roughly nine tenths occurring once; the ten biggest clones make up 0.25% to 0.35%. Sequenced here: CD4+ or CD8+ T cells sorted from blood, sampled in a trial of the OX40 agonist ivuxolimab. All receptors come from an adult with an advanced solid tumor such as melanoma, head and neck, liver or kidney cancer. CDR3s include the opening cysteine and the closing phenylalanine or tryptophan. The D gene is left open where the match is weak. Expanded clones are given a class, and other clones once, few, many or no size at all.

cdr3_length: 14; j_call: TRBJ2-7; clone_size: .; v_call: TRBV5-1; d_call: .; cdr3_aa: CASNPGTDTYEQYF; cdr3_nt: TGCGCCAGCAACCCCGGGACGGACACCTACGAGCAGTACTTC
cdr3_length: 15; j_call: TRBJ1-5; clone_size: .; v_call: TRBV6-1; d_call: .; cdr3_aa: CASRRAQGALQPQHF; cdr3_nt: TGTGCCAGCAGAAGGGCGCAGGGAGCTCTTCAGCCCCAGCATTTT
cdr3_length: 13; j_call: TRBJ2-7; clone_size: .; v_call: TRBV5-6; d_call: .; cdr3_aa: CASSPPLAYEQYF; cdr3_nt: TGTGCCAGCAGTCCCCCTTTGGCCTACGAGCAGTACTTC
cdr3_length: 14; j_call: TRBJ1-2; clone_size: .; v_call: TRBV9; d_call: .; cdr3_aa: CASSVNPDGYGYTF; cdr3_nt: TGTGCCAGCAGCGTGAACCCGGACGGGTATGGCTACACCTTC
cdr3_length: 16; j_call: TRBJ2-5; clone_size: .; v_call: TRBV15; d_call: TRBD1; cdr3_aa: CATSRGGDRGRETQYF; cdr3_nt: TGTGCCACCAGCAGAGGGGGAGACAGGGGGCGGGAGACCCAGTACTTC
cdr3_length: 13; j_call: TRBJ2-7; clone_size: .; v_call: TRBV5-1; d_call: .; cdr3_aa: CASSLDASYEQYF; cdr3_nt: TGCGCCAGCAGCTTGGATGCGTCCTACGAGCAGTACTTC
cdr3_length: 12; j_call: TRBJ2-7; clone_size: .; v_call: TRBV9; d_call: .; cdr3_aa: CASSARGYEQYF; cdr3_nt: TGTGCCAGCAGCGCGAGAGGCTACGAGCAGTACTTC
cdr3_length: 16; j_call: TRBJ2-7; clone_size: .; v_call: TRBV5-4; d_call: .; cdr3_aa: CASSLGGRVGAYEQYF; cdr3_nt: TGTGCCAGCAGCTTGGGGGGGCGTGTAGGAGCCTACGAGCAGTACTTC
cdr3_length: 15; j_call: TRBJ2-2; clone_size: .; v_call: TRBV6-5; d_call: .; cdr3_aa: CASSTGFAHTGELFF; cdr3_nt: TGTGCCAGCAGTACCGGCTTTGCCCACACCGGGGAGCTGTTTTTT
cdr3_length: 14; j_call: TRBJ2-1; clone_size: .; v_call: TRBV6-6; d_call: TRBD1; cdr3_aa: CASRGTGGDNEQFF; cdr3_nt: TGTGCCAGCAGGGGGACAGGGGGGGACAATGAGCAGTTCTTC
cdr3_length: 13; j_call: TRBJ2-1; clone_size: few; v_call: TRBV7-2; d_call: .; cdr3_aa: CASSLVGGNEQFF; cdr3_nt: TGTGCCAGCAGCTTAGTTGGCGGCAATGAGCAGTTCTTC
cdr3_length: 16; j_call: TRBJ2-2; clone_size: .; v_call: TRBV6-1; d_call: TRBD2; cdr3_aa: CASSVGLAANTGELFF; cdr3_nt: TGTGCCAGCAGTGTCGGACTAGCGGCGAACACCGGGGAGCTGTTTTTT
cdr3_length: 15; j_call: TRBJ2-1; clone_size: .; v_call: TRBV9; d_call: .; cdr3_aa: CASSVVSGSYNEQFF; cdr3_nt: TGTGCCAGCAGCGTAGTTAGCGGATCCTACAATGAGCAGTTCTTC
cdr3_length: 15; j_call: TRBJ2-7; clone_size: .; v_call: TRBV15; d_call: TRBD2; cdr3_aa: CATSRGPSGMNEQYF; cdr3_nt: TGTGCCACCAGCAGAGGTCCTAGCGGGATGAACGAGCAGTACTTC
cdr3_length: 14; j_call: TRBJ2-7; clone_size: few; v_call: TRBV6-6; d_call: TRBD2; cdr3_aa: CASRSSAGALEQYF; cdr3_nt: TGTGCCAGCAGATCTTCCGCGGGAGCCCTCGAGCAGTACTTC
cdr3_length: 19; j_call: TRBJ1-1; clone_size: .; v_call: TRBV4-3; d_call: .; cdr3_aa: CASSQAGGLSDHRVTEAFF; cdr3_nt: TGCGCCAGCAGCCAAGCGGGGGGCCTCTCAGATCATCGGGTAACTGAAGCTTTCTTT
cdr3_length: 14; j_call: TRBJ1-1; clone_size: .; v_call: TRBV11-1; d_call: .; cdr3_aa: CASSLVPGATEAFF; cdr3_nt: TGTGCCAGCAGCTTAGTCCCCGGGGCGACTGAAGCTTTCTTT
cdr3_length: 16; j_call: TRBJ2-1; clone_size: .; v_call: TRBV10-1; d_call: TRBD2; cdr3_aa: CASSELGLAGRGEQFF; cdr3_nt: TGCGCCAGCAGTGAGTTGGGACTAGCGGGACGAGGTGAGCAGTTCTTC
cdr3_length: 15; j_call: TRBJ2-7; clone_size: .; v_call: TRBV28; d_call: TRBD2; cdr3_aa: CASSVSGRAGGEQYF; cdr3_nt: TGTGCCAGCAGTGTCAGCGGGAGGGCCGGGGGCGAGCAGTACTTC
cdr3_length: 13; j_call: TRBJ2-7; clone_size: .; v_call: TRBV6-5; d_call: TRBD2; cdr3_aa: CASSRGGAYEQYF; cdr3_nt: TGTGCCAGCAGTCGCGGGGGGGCCTACGAGCAGTACTTC
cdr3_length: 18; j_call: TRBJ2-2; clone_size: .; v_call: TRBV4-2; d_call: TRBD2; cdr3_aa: CASSQDTSGGSFTGELFF; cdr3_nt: TGTGCCAGCAGCCAAGACACTAGCGGGGGATCCTTCACCGGGGAGCTGTTTTTT
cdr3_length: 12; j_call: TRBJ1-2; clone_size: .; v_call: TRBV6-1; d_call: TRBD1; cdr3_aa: CAASTGDYGYTF; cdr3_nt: TGTGCCGCGTCGACAGGGGACTATGGCTACACCTTC
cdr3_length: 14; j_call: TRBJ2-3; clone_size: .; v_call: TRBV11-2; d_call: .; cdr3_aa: CASSSDPLTDTQYF; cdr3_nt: TGTGCCAGCAGCTCGGACCCCTTAACGGATACGCAGTATTTT
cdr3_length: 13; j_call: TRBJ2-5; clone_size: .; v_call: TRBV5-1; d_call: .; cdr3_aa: CASSLFASERRYF; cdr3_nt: TGCGCCAGCAGCTTGTTTGCTAGCGAGAGGAGATACTTC
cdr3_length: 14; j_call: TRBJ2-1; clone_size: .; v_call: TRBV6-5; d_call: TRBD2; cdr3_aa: CASKPGLANNEQFF; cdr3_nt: TGTGCCAGCAAACCGGGACTAGCGAACAATGAGCAGTTCTTC
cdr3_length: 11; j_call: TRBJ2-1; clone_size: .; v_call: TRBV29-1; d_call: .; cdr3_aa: CSVAPVNEQFF; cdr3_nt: TGCAGCGTTGCCCCTGTCAATGAGCAGTTCTTC
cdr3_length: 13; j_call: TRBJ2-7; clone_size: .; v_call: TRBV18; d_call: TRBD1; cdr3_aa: CASSRQGAYEQYF; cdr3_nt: TGTGCCAGCTCACGGCAGGGGGCCTACGAGCAGTACTTC
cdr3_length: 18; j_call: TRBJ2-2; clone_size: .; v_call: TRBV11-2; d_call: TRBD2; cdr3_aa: CASSKLAGLIPGTGELFF; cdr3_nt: TGTGCCAGCAGCAAACTAGCGGGACTCATCCCGGGTACCGGGGAGCTGTTTTTT
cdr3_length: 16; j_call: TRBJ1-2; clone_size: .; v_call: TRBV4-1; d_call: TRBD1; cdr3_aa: CASSQDRHQGAGGYTF; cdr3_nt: TGCGCCAGCAGCCAAGATCGTCATCAGGGGGCGGGTGGCTACACCTTC
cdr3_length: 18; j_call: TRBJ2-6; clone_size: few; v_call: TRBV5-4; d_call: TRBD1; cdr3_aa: CASSTGPGQSSGANVLTF; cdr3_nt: TGTGCCAGCAGCACGGGCCCGGGACAGAGCTCTGGGGCCAACGTCCTGACTTTC
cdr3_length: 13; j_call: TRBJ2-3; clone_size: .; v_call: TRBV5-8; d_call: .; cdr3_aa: CASRTPSTDTQYF; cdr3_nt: TGTGCCAGCAGGACCCCCAGCACAGATACGCAGTATTTT
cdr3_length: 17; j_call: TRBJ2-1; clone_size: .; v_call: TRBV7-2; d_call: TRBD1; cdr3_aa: CASSLTRDRVRLGEQFF; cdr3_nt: TGTGCCAGCAGCTTAACTCGGGACAGGGTCCGACTAGGCGAGCAGTTCTTC
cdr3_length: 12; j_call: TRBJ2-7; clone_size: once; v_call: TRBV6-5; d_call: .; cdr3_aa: CASSKQGPEQYF; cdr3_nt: TGTGCCAGCAGTAAACAGGGCCCAGAGCAGTACTTC
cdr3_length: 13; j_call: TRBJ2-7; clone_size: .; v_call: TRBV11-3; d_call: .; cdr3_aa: CASSPQGLGEQYF; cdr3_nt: TGTGCCAGCAGCCCACAGGGTTTAGGGGAGCAGTACTTC
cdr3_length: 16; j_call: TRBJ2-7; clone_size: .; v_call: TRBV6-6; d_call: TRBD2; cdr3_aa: CASSYPASGSVYEQYF; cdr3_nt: TGTGCCAGCAGTTACCCAGCTAGCGGGAGCGTCTACGAGCAGTACTTC
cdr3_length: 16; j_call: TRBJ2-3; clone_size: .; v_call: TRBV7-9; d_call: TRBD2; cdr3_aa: CASSQPLAGGSDTQYF; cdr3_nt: TGTGCCAGCAGCCAACCCTTAGCGGGAGGTTCAGATACGCAGTATTTT
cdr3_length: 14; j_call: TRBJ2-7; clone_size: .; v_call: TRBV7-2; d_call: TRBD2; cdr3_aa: CASSSSGLSYEQYF; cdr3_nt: TGTGCCAGCAGCTCCTCGGGACTATCCTACGAGCAGTACTTC
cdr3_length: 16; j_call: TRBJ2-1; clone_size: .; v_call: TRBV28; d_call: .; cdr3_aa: CASSDSGRGGRNEQFF; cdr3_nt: TGTGCCAGCAGTGATAGCGGTAGAGGGGGAAGGAATGAGCAGTTCTTC
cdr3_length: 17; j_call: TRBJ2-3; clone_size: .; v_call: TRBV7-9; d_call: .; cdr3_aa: CASSFRGSTIITDTQYF; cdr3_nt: TGTGCCAGCAGCTTTAGGGGCTCCACGATTATCACAGATACGCAGTATTTT
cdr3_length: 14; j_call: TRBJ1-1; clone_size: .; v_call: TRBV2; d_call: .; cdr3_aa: CASSYRVGNTEAFF; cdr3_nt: TGTGCCAGCAGTTACAGGGTGGGGAACACTGAAGCTTTCTTT
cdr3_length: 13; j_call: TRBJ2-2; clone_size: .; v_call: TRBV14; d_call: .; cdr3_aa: CASSSTNTGELFF; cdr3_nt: TGTGCCAGCAGTAGTACGAACACCGGGGAGCTGTTTTTT
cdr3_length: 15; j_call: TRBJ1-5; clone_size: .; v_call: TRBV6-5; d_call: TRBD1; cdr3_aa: CASSPREGAREPQHF; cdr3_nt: TGTGCCAGCAGTCCGCGGGAGGGGGCCAGGGAGCCCCAGCATTTT
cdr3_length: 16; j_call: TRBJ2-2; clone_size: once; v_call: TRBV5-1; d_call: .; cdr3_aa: CASSSGTPSDTGELFF; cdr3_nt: TGCGCCAGCAGTTCCGGGACGCCCTCGGACACCGGGGAGCTGTTTTTT
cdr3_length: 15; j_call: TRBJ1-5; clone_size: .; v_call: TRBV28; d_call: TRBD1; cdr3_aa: CASSFSRGRDQPQHF; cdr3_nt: TGTGCCAGCAGTTTCTCCAGGGGGCGCGATCAGCCCCAGCATTTT
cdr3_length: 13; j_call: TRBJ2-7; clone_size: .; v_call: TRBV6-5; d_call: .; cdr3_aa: CASTPPTGGEQYF; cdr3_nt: TGTGCCAGCACCCCCCCTACGGGCGGGGAGCAGTACTTC
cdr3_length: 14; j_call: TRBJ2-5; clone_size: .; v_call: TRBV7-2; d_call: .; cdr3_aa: CASSLVRFQETQYF; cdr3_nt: TGTGCCAGCAGCTTAGTTAGGTTCCAAGAGACCCAGTACTTC
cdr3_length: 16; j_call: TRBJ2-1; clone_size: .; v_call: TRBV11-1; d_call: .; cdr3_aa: CASSLSWENSYNEQFF; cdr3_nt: TGTGCCAGCAGCTTATCGTGGGAGAACTCCTACAATGAGCAGTTCTTC
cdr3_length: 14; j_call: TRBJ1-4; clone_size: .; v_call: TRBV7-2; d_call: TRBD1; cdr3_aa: CASRRTGEGEKLFF; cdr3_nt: TGTGCCAGCAGGCGGACAGGGGAAGGTGAAAAACTGTTTTTT